The clone carrying this T cell receptor (beta chain) was detected a few times. The data derive from a study of blood T cell repertoires in COVID-19. Turning to the study itself: The United States, Italy and Spain supplied acute and convalescent COVID-19 samples.

Clones were read by immunoSEQ multiplex PCR, and TCRdb kept only the in-frame ones, dropping some. The table has approximately 240,000 clones, approximately 80% seen once. The CDR3 consists of 15 residues. Trimming took off 2 bases at V and 4 bases at J, with 14 bases between the two ends. CDR1 is SGHTA and CDR2 is FQGNSA in the germline V gene. This chain uses TRBV7-2 with TRBJ1-2; D gene ambiguous. The TCR sequence derives from a woman in her thirties or forties who had recovered from COVID-19. Sequencing input: peripheral blood. CDR3 sequence: CASSLIHGDGYGYTF. In DNA form, the CDR3 reads TGTGCCAGCAGCTTAATTCACGGGGATGGCTATGGCTACACCTTC. The whole variable domain, filled in from reference TRBV7-2 and TRBJ1-2, reads GAGVSQSPSNKVTEKGKDVELRCDPISGHTALYWYRQSLGQGLEFLIYFQGNSAPDKSGLPSDRFSAERTGGSVSTLTIQRTQQEDSAVYLCASSLIHGDGYGYTFGSGTRLTVV.